This T cell receptor (beta chain) came from a study of blood T cells in healthy people across ages. Study outcomes and limitations: Significant beta diversity loss was already apparent by age approximately 42, declining roughly linearly.

A J-beta primer mix and a sample-barcoded 5' primer were used in a second PCR of roughly 6 to 11 cycles. TCRdb re-analysed the 5' RACE reads in MiXCR, keeping a single row per CDR3 protein. Of roughly 800,000 distinct CDR3 sequences in the sample, 55% to 70% were seen once. The CDR3 is 23 residues long. This clonotype was detected once. Antigen unknown. The source material was blood. This sequence was found in a man between 25 and 39 years old in good health. The chain is built from TRBV21-1 and TRBJ2-3; the tabulated D call, TRBD2, remains unverified against the DNA. TRBV21-1 is deemed a pseudogene. The CDR3 loop reads CASSKEDRDPGLAGGPSTDTQYF. The CDR3 DNA is TGTGCCAGCAGCAAAGAGGACAGGGACCCGGGACTAGCGGGAGGGCCCTCCACAGATACGCAGTATTTT.